Presented here are 11 T cell receptor beta chains from one specimen sequenced in a study of blood T cell repertoires in COVID-19. Sequenced by immunoSEQ multiplex PCR; TCRdb stores in-frame clones only, minus some. The sample shows approximately 240,000 clones, 84% of them seen only once. The material sequenced was peripheral blood. The source is a man in his fifties with acute or convalescent COVID-19.

This chain uses TRBV5-4 with TRBJ2-7; the D gene is possibly TRBD1 (5 bases). The CDR3 runs 15 residues. V dropped 3 bases and J dropped 4 bases, with 17 bases sitting between them. Germline V CDR1 and CDR2: SGHNT, YYREEE (reference sequence). The CDR3 spells CASSSRNEQVYEQYF. CDR3 nucleotide sequence: TGTGCCAGCAGCTCTCGGAACGAACAGGTTTACGAGCAGTACTTC.

V usage is TRBV2 and J usage is TRBJ1-5; TRBD1 aligns across 7 bases. The junction had 15 bases not matched to a gene; V was cut back by 8 bases and J by 5 bases. CDR3 length: 16 amino acids. Germline-derived CDR1 and CDR2 are SNHLY and FYNNEI. The CDR3 sequence: CASRGGRDSPYQPQHF. The CDR3 nucleotides read TGTGCCAGCCGGGGCGGCCGGGACAGCCCGTATCAGCCCCAGCATTTT.

This clone was seen a single time. The chain couples TRBV19 to TRBJ1-3, with a possible D match to TRBD1 (5 bases). Germline V gene sequence: CDR1 LNHDA, CDR2 SQIVND (reference sequence). This CDR3 is built from 14 residues. V shed 8 bases and J shed 2 bases, with 13 bases lying between them. DNA for the CDR3: TGTGCCAGTTCTTCTCAGGGTGCTGGAAACACCATATATTTT. This codes for CASSSQGAGNTIYF.

The chain combines TRBV13 with TRBJ2-7; 9 nucleotides agree with TRBD2. Germline trimming cut 4 bases from V and 6 bases from J; bases unmatched to any gene: 10. The CDR3 contains 15 residues. The germline gives CDR1 PRHDT, CDR2 FYEKMQ (reference sequence). The CDR3 region is CASSSGLAPTLEQYF. CDR3 bases: TGTGCCAGCAGCTCCGGACTAGCGCCGACGCTCGAGCAGTACTTC.

The chain recombines TRBV29-1 with TRBJ2-1; D is uncertain. The CDR3 runs to 10 residues. Germline CDR1 and CDR2: SQVTM and ANQGSEA. Trimming cost V 7 bases and J 5 bases, with 6 bases left between them. In DNA form, the CDR3 reads TGCAGCGCGCAAAACAATGAGCAGTTCTTC. Translation: CSAQNNEQFF.

The chain recombines TRBV9 with TRBJ2-1; perhaps TRBD2 as D (5 bases). The germline CDR1 and CDR2 sequences are SGDLS and YYNGEE. V lost 2 bases to trimming and J lost 5 bases, with 14 bases between them. The CDR3 extends over 15 amino acids. CDR3 loop: CASSVTAGVHNEQFF. The CDR3 nucleotides read TGTGCCAGCAGCGTTACCGCGGGCGTCCACAATGAGCAGTTCTTC.

In nucleotides, the CDR3 is TGTGCCAGCAGCCAAGAGATAGGTGCGGGGGGGCCCGGCACAGATACGCAGTATTTT. This sequence encodes CASSQEIGAGGPGTDTQYF. The chain combines TRBV3-1 (or the pseudogene TRBV3-2) with TRBJ2-3; 9 bases line up with TRBD2. The germline V gene has CDR1 LGHDT and CDR2 YNNKEL (reference sequence). This CDR3 is built from 19 residues. The junction had 11 bases not matched to a gene; V was cut back by 0 bases and J by 1 base.

The chain recombines TRBV14 with TRBJ1-6; D is unclear. The CDR3 loop spans 13 amino acids. Between the trimmed V and J ends, which lost 7 bases and 10 bases, there was a span of 14 bases. Germline CDR1 is SGHDN and CDR2 is FVKESK. The CDR3 protein is CASNPLRSSPLHF. The CDR3 nucleotides are TGTGCCAGCAACCCCCTCCGGAGCTCACCCCTCCACTTT.

The V and J genes are TRBV10-1 and TRBJ2-3, with a tentative D call TRBD1 (5 bases). Germline V CDR1 and CDR2: WNHNN, SYGVQD (reference sequence). Trimming took 2 bases from V and 7 from J, leaving 13 bases between them. The CDR3 is 14 residues long. CDR3 DNA: TGCGCCAGCAGTGAGGGGCAGGGCCTGAATACGCAGTATTTT. It is translated as CASSEGQGLNTQYF.

The chain couples TRBV28 to TRBJ1-2; 7 bases are shared with TRBD1. The germline CDR1 and CDR2 sequences are MDHEN and SYDVKM. This CDR3 region has 12 residues. With V trimmed by 3 bases and J by 7 bases, 2 bases remained unmatched. CDR3: CASSFTGVGYTF. The CDR3 DNA is TGTGCCAGCAGTTTTACAGGGGTTGGCTACACCTTC.

The chain has TRBV7-9 and TRBJ2-7; the D is unclear. This CDR3 is 14 amino acids long. Trimming removed 0 bases from V and 0 bases from J, with 6 bases in between. Germline V gene lookup returns CDR1 SEHNR and CDR2 FQNEAQ (reference sequence). CDR3 loop: CASSLAESSYEQYF. CDR3 DNA sequence: TGTGCCAGCAGCTTAGCGGAGAGCTCCTACGAGCAGTACTTC.